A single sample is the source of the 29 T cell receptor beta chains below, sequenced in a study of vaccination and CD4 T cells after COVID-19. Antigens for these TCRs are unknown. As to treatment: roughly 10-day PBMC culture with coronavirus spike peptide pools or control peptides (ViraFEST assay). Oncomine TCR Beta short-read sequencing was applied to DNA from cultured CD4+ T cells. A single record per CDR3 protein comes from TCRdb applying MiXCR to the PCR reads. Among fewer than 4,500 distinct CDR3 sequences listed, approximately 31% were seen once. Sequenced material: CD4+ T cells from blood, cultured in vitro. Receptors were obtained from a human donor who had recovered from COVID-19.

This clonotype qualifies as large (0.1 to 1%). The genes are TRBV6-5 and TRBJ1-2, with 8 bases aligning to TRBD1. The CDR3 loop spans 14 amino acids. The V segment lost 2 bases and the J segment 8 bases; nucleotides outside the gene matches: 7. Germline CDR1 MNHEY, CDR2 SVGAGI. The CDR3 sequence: CASSYMEQGVGYTF. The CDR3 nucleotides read TGTGCCAGCAGTTACATGGAACAGGGGGTGGGCTACACCTTC.

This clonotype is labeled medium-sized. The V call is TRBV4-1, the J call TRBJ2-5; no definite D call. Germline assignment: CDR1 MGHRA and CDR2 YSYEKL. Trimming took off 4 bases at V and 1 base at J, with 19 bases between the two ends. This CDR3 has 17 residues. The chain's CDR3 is CASSRSQTPGSQETQYF. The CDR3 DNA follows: TGCGCCAGCAGCCGCAGTCAGACCCCAGGCTCCCAAGAGACCCAGTACTTC.

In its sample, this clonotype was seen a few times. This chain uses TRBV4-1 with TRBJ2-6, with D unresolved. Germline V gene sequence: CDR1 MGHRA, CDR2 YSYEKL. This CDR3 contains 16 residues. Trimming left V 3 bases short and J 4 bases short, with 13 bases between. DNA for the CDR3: TGCGCCAGCAGCCACGTTGTGGGGTCCGGGGCCAACGTCCTGACTTTC. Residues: CASSHVVGSGANVLTF.

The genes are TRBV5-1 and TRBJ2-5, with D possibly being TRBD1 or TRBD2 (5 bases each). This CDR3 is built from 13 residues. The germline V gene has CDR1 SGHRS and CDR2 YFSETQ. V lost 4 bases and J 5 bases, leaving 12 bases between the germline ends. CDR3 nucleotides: TGCGCCAGCAGCCCACCAGGGACGGAGACCCAGTACTTC. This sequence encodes CASSPPGTETQYF. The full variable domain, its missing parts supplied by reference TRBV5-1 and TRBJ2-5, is KAGVTQTPRYLIKTRGQQVTLSCSPISGHRSVSWYQQTPGQGLQFLFEYFSETQRNKGNFPGRFSGRQFSNSRSEMNVSTLELGDSALYLCASSPPGTETQYFGPGTRLLVL.

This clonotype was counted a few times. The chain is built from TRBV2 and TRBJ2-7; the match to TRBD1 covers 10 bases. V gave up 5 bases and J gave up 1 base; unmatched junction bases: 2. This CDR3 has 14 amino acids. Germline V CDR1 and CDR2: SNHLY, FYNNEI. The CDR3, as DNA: TGTGCCAGCAGTCGACAGGGGGCTTCCTACGAGCAGTACTTC. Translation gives CASSRQGASYEQYF.

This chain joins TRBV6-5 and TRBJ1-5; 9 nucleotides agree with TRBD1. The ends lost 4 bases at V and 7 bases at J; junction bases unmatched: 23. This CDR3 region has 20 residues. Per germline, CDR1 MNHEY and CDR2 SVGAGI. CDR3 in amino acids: CASSSQPERTGDPPCQPQHF. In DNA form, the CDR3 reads TGTGCCAGCAGTTCACAACCTGAAAGGACAGGGGATCCACCCTGCCAGCCCCAGCATTTT.

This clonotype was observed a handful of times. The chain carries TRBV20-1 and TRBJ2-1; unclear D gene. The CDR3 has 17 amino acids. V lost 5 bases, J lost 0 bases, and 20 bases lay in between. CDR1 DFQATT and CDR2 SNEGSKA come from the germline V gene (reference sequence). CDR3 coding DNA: TGCAGTGCTCGGAAGTCGGGCACTGTGAGCTCCTACAATGAGCAGTTCTTC. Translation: CSARKSGTVSSYNEQFF.

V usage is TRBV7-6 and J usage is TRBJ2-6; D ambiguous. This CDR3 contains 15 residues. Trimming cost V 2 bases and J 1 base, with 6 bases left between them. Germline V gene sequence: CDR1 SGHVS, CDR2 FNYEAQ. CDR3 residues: CASSLLGSGANVLTF. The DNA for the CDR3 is TGTGCCAGCAGCTTATTGGGGTCTGGGGCCAACGTCCTGACTTTC.

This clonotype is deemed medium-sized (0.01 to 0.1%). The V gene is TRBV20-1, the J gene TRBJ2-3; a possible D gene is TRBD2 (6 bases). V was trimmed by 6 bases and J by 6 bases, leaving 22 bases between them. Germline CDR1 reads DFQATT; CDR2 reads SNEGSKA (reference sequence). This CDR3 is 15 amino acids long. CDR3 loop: CSAPSPWRAGDTQYF. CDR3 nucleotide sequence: TGCAGTGCCCCGAGCCCCTGGAGGGCGGGGGATACGCAGTATTTT.

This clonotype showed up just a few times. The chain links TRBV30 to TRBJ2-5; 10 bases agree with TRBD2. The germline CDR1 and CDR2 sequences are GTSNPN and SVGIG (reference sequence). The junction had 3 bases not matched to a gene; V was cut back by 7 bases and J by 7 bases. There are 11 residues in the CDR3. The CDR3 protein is CAFLAGVTQYF. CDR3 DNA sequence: TGTGCCTTCCTAGCGGGGGTGACCCAGTACTTC.

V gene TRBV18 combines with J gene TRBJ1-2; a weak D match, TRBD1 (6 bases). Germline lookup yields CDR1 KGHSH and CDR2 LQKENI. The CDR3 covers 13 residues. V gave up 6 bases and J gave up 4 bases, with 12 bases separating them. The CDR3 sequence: CASSQGQTYGYTF. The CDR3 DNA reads TGTGCCAGCTCTCAAGGACAGACCTATGGCTACACCTTC.

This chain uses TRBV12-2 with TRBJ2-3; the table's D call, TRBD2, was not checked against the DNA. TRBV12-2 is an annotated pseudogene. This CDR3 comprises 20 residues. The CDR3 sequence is CASRLGNTSVTSGRGDTQYF. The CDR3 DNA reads TGTGCAAGTCGCTTAGGTAATACGTCCGTGACTAGCGGAAGGGGAGATACGCAGTATTTT.

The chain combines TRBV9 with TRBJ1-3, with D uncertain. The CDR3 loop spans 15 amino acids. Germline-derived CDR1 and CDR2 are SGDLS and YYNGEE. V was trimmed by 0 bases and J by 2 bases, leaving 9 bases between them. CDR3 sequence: CASSVAAGAGNTIYF. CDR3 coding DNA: TGTGCCAGCAGCGTAGCTGCCGGGGCTGGAAACACCATATATTTT. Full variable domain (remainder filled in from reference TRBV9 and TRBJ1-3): DSGVTQTPKHLITATGQRVTLRCSPRSGDLSVYWYQQSLDQGLQFLIQYYNGEERAKGNILERFSAQQFPDLHSELNLSSLELGDSALYFCASSVAAGAGNTIYFGEGSWLTVV.

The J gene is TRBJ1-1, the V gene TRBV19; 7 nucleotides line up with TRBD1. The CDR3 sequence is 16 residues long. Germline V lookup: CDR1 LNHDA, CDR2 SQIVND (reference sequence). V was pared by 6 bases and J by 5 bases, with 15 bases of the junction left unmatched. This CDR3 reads CASRRDSGLSVTEAFF. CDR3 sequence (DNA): TGTGCCAGTAGACGGGACAGTGGGCTATCAGTGACTGAAGCTTTCTTT.

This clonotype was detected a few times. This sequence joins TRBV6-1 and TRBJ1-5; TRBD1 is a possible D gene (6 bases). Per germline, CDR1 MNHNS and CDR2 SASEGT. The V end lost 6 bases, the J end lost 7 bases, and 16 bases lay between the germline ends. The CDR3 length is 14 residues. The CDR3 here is CASSTEAGVQPQHF. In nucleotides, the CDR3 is TGTGCCAGCAGCACGGAGGCAGGGGTACAGCCCCAGCATTTT.

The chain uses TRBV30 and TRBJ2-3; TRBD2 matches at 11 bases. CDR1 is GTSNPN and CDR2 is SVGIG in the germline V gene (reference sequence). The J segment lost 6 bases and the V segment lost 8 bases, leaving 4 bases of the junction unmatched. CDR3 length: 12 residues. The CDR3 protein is CALASGGDTQYF. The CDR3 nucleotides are TGTGCCCTAGCTAGCGGGGGGGATACGCAGTATTTT.

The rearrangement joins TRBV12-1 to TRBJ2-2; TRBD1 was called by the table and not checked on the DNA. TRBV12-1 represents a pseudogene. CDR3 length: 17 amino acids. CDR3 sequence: CASSFSVSPTNTGELFF. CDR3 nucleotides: TGTGCCAGCAGCTTTAGCGTTTCGCCCACGAACACCGGGGAGCTGTTTTTT.

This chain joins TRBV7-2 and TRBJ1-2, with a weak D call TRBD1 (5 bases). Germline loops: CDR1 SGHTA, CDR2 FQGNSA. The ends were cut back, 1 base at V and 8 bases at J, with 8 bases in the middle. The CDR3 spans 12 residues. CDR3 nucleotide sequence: TGTGCCAGCAGCTTAGAGGGGAACGGCTACACCTTC. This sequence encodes CASSLEGNGYTF.

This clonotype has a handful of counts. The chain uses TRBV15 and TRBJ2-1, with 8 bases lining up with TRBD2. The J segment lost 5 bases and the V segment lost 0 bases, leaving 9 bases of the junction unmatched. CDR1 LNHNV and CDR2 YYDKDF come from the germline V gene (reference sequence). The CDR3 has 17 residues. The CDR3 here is CATSRDRSGVGDNEQFF. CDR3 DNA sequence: TGTGCCACCAGCAGAGATCGTAGCGGGGTCGGTGACAATGAGCAGTTCTTC.

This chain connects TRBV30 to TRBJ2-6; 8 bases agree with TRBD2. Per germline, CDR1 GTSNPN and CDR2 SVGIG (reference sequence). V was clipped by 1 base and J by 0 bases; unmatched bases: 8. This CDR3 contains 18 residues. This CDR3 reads CAWSGERGPYSGANVLTF. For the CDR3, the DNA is TGTGCCTGGAGTGGGGAGCGGGGGCCTTACTCTGGGGCCAACGTCCTGACTTTC.

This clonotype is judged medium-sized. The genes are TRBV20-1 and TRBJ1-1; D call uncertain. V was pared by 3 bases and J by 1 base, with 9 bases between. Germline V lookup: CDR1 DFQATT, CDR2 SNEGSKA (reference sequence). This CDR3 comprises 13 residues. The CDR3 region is CSASTVTNTEAFF. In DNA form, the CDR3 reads TGCAGTGCTAGTACCGTTACGAACACTGAAGCTTTCTTT.

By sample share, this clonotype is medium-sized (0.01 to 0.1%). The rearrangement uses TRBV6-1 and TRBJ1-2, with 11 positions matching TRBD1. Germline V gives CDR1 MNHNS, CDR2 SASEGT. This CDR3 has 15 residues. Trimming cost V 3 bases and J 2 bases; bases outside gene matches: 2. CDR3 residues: CASSEGQGVNYGYTF. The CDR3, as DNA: TGTGCCAGCAGTGAGGGACAGGGGGTGAACTATGGCTACACCTTC.

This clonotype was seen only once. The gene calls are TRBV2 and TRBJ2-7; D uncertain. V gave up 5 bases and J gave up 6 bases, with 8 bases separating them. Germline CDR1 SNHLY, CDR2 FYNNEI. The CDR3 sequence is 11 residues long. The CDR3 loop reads CASSLKSEQYF. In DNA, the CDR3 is TGTGCCAGCAGTTTAAAATCCGAGCAGTACTTC.

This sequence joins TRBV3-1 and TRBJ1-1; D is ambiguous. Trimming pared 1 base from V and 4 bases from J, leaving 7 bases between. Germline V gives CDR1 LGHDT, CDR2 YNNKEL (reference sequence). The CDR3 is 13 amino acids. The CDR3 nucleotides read TGTGCCAGCAGCCAAGCGGAAGGCACTGAAGCTTTCTTT. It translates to CASSQAEGTEAFF.

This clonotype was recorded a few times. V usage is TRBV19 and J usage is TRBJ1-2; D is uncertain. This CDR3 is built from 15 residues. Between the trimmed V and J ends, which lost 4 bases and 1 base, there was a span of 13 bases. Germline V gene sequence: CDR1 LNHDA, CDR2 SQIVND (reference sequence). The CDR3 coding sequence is TGTGCCAGTAGTAAGGCGCCAGAGTATAACTATGGCTACACCTTC. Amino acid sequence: CASSKAPEYNYGYTF.

CDR3 loop: CSGQGHMNTEAFF. Written as DNA, the CDR3 is TGCAGTGGTCAGGGACACATGAACACTGAAGCTTTCTTT. V is TRBV20-1 and J is TRBJ1-1, with a possible D match to TRBD1 (6 bases). The CDR3 is 13 residues long. Germline CDR1 reads DFQATT; CDR2 reads SNEGSKA (reference sequence). V was pared by 7 bases and J by 0 bases, with 12 bases between.

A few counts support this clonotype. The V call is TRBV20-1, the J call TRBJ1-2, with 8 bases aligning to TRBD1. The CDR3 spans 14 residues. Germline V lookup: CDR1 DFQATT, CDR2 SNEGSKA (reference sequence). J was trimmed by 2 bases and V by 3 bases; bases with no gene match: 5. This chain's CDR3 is CSASGQGPNYGYTF. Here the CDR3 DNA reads TGCAGTGCTAGTGGACAGGGCCCCAACTATGGCTACACCTTC.

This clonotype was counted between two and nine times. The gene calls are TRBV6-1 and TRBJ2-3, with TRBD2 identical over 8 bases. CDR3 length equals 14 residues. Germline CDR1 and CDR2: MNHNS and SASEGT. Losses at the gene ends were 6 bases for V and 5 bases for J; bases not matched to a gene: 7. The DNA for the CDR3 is TGTGCCAGCAGCCTCGGGGGGGCCAAAGATACGCAGTATTTT. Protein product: CASSLGGAKDTQYF.

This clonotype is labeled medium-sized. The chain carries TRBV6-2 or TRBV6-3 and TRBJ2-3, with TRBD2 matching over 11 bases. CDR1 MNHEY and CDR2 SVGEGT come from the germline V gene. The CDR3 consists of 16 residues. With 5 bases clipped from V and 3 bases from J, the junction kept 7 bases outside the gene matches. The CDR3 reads CASSPIRLAGTDTQYF. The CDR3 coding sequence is TGTGCCAGCAGTCCAATCCGACTAGCGGGGACAGATACGCAGTATTTT.